This TCR beta chain was profiled in a study of control samples from healthy donors and cancer patients. The data were produced by immunoSEQ multiplex PCR, yet TCRdb's version contains in-frame clones alone and is incomplete. The sample includes about 160,000 clones, 96% of them seen just once. CDR3 size: 14 residues. With 5 bases clipped from V and 2 bases from J, the junction kept 3 bases outside the gene matches. Germline V gives CDR1 LGHDT, CDR2 YNNKEL (reference sequence). Sequenced sample: blood. The sequence derives from a woman in her twenties or thirties in good health. The chain uses TRBV3-1 (or the pseudogene TRBV3-2) and TRBJ1-2; TRBD1 matches at 9 bases. DNA for the CDR3: TGTGCCAGCAGCACGGGGACAGGGAACTATGGCTACACCTTC. This translates into CASSTGTGNYGYTF.